This T cell receptor (beta chain) is from a study of cytomegalovirus exposure and HLA in healthy donors. Study as a whole: Early released data had tens of millions of unique TCRs, all coming from HLA-typed donors.

60 Vbeta and 13 Jbeta primers were used in PCR. Profiling relied on immunoSEQ multiplex PCR, and the TCRdb table lists in-frame clones only, not all of them. The sample lists tens of thousands of clones, approximately 80% occurring once. Turning to this clone: Its antigen is not known.

Study-wide points: DRB1 showed the most TCR associations and HLA-C the fewest in a later analysis, as rates varied by HLA locus.

Sequencing was carried out using PBMCs. The receptor's source is a man younger than 40 in good health and CMV-seronegative.

The CDR3 spells CASSPDRATLPSTDTQYF. CDR3 in DNA: TGTGCCAGCAGCCCCGACAGAGCCACGCTCCCTAGCACAGATACGCAGTATTTT. The chain combines TRBV5-4 with TRBJ2-3; weak D call: TRBD1 (5 bases). The CDR3 has 18 amino acids. The V end lost 4 bases, the J end lost 0 bases, and 21 bases lay between the germline ends. Looked up from germline, CDR1 is SGHNT and CDR2 is YYREEE (reference sequence).